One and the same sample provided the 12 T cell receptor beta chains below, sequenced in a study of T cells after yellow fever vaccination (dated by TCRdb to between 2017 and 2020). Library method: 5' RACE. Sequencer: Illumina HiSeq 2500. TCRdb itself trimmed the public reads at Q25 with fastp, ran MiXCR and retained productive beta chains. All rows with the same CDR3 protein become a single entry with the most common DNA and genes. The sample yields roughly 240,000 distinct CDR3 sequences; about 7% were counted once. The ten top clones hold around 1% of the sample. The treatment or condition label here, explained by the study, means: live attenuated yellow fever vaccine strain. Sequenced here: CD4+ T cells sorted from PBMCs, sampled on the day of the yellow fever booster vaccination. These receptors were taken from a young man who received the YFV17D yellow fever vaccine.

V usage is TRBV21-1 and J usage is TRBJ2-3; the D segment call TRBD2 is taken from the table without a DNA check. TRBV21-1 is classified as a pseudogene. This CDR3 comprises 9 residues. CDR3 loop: CLERPTQYF. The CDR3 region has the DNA TGTCTTGAGCGGCCCACGCAGTATTTT.

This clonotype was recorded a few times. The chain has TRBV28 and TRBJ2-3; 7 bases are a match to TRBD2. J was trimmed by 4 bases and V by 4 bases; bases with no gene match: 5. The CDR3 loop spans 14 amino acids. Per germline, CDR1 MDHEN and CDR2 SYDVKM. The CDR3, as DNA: TGTGCCAGCAGTTCTGGGACTATAGCAGATACGCAGTATTTT. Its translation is CASSSGTIADTQYF.

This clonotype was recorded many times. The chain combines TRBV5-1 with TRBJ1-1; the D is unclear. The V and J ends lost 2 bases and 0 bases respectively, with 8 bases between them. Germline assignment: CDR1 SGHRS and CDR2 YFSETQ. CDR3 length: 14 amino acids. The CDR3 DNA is TGCGCCAGCAGCTTTGGTTCGATGAACACTGAAGCTTTCTTT. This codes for CASSFGSMNTEAFF.

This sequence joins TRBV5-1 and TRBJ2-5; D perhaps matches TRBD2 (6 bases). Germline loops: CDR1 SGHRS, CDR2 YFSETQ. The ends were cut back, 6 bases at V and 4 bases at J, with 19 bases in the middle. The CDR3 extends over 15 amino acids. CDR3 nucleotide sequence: TGCGCCAGCACCGAGGGAGGCGTCAAGGGAGAGACCCAGTACTTC. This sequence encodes CASTEGGVKGETQYF.

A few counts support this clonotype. CDR3 DNA: TGCAGTGCTACTAGCGGAGCTAGCACAGATACGCAGTATTTT. Its protein is CSATSGASTDTQYF. The chain has TRBV20-1 and TRBJ2-3; 7 bases agree with TRBD2. With 4 bases clipped from V and 0 bases from J, the junction kept 4 bases outside the gene matches. Germline V gives CDR1 DFQATT, CDR2 SNEGSKA (reference sequence). This CDR3 is 14 amino acids long.

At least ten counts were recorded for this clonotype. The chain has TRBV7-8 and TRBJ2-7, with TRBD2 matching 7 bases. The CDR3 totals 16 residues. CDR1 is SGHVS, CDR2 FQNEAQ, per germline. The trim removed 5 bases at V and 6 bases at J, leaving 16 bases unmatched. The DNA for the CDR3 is TGTGCCAGCAGCCCCCCATGGGTTAGCGGGTACTTCGAGCAGTACTTC. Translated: CASSPPWVSGYFEQYF.

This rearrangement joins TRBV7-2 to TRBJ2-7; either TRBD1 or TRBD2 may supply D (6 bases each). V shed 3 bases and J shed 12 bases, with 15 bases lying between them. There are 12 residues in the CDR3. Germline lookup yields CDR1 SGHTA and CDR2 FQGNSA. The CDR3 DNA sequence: TGTGCCAGCAGCTTTCCCCCGGGGGCTCTGTACTTC. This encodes CASSFPPGALYF. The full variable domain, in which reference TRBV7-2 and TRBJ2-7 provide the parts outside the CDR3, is GAGVSQSPSNKVTEKGKDVELRCDPISGHTALYWYRQSLGQGLEFLIYFQGNSAPDKSGLPSDRFSAERTGGSVSTLTIQRTQQEDSAVYLCASSFPPGALYFGPGTRLTVT.

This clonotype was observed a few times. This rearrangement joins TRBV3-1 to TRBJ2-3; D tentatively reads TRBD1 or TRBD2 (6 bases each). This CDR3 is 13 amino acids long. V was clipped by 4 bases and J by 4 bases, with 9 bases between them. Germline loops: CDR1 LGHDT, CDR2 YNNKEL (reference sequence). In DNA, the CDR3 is TGTGCCAGCAGCCTGGGGGGCTCAGATACGCAGTATTTT. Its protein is CASSLGGSDTQYF.

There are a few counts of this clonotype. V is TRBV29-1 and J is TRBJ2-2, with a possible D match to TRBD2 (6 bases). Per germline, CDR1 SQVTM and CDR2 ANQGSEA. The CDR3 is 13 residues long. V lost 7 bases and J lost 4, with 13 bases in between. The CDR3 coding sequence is TGCAGCGCCTCAGTGGGGGGCACCGGGGAGCTGTTTTTT. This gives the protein CSASVGGTGELFF.

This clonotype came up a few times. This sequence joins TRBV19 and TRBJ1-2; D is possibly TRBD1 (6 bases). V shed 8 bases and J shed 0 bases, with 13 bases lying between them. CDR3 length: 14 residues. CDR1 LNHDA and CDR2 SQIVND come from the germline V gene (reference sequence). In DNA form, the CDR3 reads TGTGCCAGTCGGACAGTCGAAACTAACTATGGCTACACCTTC. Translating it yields CASRTVETNYGYTF. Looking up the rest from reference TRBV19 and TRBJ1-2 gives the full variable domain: DGGITQSPKYLFRKEGQNVTLSCEQNLNHDAMYWYRQDPGQGLRLIYYSQIVNDFQKGDIAEGYSVSREKKESFPLTVTSAQKNPTAFYLCASRTVETNYGYTFGSGTRLTVV.

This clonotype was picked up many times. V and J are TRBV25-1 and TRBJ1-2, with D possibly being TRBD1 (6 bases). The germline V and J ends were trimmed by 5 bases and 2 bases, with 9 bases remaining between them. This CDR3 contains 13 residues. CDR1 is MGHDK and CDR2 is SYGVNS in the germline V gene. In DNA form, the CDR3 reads TGTGCCAGCAGTAGGGGGGTGAACTATGGCTACACCTTC. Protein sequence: CASSRGVNYGYTF.

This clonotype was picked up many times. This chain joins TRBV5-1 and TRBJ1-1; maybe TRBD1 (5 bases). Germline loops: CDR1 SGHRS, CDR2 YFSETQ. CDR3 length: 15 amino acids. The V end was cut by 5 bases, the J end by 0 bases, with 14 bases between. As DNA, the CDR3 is TGCGCCAGCAGGGATCCGGGACGACTGAACACTGAAGCTTTCTTT. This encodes CASRDPGRLNTEAFF.